The 6 T cell receptor beta chains listed next were all sequenced from one sample in a study of spatial heterogeneity in lung cancer. Described time point: sample taken at primary tumor resection. Each CDR3 protein gets one entry after TCRdb re-called the 5' RACE reads with MiXCR. The sample has 35,000 to 55,000 distinct CDR3 sequences, roughly 15% seen once; the top ten hold about 57%. Sample: PBMCs, taken at surgery. These TCRs come from a male donor with early-stage non-small cell lung cancer.

The chain employs TRBV7-2 and TRBJ1-1; no clear D gene. Looked up from germline, CDR1 is SGHTA and CDR2 is FQGNSA. The CDR3 spans 13 residues. V lost 3 bases and J 1 base, leaving 6 bases between the germline ends. In DNA form, the CDR3 reads TGTGCCAGCAGCTTCACAGCGAACACTGAAGCTTTCTTT. Its translation: CASSFTANTEAFF.

This clonotype was recorded many times. The rearrangement links TRBV3-1 to TRBJ2-1; D remains ambiguous. V lost 1 base and J lost 6, with 4 bases in between. The CDR3 spans 12 residues. Germline assignment: CDR1 LGHDT and CDR2 YNNKEL (reference sequence). CDR3 DNA sequence: TGTGCCAGCAGCCAAGTAGGCAATGAGCAGTTCTTC. Residues: CASSQVGNEQFF.

The V and J genes are TRBV14 and TRBJ2-1, with TRBD2 matching 10 bases. The CDR3 extends over 15 amino acids. V shed 1 base and J 10 bases; nucleotides not matched to a gene: 7. Looked up from germline, CDR1 is SGHDN and CDR2 is FVKESK. As DNA, the CDR3 is TGTGCCAGCAGCCAAGCCCTAGCGGGAGTAAAAGAGCAGTTCTTC. As protein: CASSQALAGVKEQFF.

This clonotype was seen many times. V and J are TRBV20-1 and TRBJ2-3; 12 positions agree with TRBD2. The J segment lost 0 bases and the V segment lost 5 bases, leaving 3 bases of the junction unmatched. Germline V gene lookup returns CDR1 DFQATT and CDR2 SNEGSKA (reference sequence). This CDR3 region has 15 residues. This CDR3 reads CSAWTSGASTDTQYF. CDR3 bases: TGCAGTGCTTGGACTAGCGGGGCAAGCACAGATACGCAGTATTTT.

At least ten counts were recorded for this clonotype. DNA for the CDR3: TGTGCCAGCTCACCACCCGTAGGAATTAACGAGCAGTACTTC. Amino acids: CASSPPVGINEQYF. J is TRBJ2-7 and V is TRBV18; no firm D call. CDR1 KGHSH and CDR2 LQKENI come from the germline V gene. There are 14 residues in the CDR3. The V and J ends lost 0 bases and 5 bases respectively, with 11 bases between them.

Only a few counts were recorded for this clonotype. This chain joins TRBV4-1 and TRBJ1-2; a weak D match, TRBD1 (6 bases). V lost 0 bases and J 1 base, leaving 12 bases between the germline ends. The CDR3 spans 16 residues. Germline V gene sequence: CDR1 MGHRA, CDR2 YSYEKL. For the CDR3, the DNA is TGCGCCAGCAGCCAAGATCCAGGACAGCGTAACTATGGCTACACCTTC. Protein sequence: CASSQDPGQRNYGYTF.